This T cell receptor (beta chain) appears in the sequencing data of a study of patients and donors after allogeneic stem cell transplantation (dated by TCRdb to the early 2020s). V is clipped by 6 bases and J by 4 bases, and the sequence between their germline boundaries is 13 bases long. The CDR3 sequence holds 14 residues, the cysteine and phenylalanine included. CDR3 DNA is the only sequence kept; it has 42 bases, read in frame from the first base. In the case of this clonotype: Its antigen is still unknown. No much larger clonotype is one base removed from it; base qualities were not supplied.

Receptor amplification or capture employed RT-PCR. For sequencing, a NextSeq 550 was employed. TCRdb reworked the public reads: Q25 trimming with fastp, MiXCR clone assembly, productive beta chains retained. Each CDR3 protein gets just one entry, which takes the most common genes and DNA from the rows behind it. The sample includes approximately 57,000 distinct CDR3 sequences, with 10% to 15% observed a single time. Jointly, the top ten make up around 33% of the sample. The chain uses TRBV12-3 or TRBV12-4 and TRBJ1-3; too little of a D gene remains to name it. Sequenced input: blood, either unsorted or a sorted T cell fraction (not recorded which). This receptor was obtained from a human donor who was either an allogeneic HSCT recipient or a stem cell or donor lymphocyte infusion donor (not recorded which). It is not recorded whose cells these are; they may come from a transplant donor. The nucleotide sequence reads TGTGCCAGCAGCTCCCCCCGGGGAGGAAACACCATATATTTT. Translated, this gives CASSSPRGGNTIYF.